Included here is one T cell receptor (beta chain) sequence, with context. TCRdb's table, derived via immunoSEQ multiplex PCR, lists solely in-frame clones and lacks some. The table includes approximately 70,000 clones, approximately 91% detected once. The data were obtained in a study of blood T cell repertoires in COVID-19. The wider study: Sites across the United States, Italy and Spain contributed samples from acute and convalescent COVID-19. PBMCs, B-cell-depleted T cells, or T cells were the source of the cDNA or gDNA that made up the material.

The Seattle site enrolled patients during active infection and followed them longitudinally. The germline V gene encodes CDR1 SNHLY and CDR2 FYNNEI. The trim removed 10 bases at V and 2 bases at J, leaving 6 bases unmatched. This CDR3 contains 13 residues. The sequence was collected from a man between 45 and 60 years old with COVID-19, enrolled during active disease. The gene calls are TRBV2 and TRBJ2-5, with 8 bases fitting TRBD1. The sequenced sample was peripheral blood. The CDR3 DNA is TGTGCCACACTCCGGGACAGGCAAGAGACCCAGTACTTC. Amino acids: CATLRDRQETQYF. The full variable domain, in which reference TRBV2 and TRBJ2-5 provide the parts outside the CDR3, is EPEVTQTPSHQVTQMGQEVILRCVPISNHLYFYWYRQILGQKVEFLVSFYNNEISEKSEIFDDQFSVERPDGSNFTLKIRSTKLEDSAMYFCATLRDRQETQYFGPGTRLLVL.